One and the same sample provided the 8 T cell receptor beta chains below, sequenced in a study of identical twins. From the 5' RACE reads, TCRdb called clonotypes with MiXCR, one entry per CDR3 protein. Of roughly 540,000 distinct CDR3 sequences in the sample, less than 25% were seen once. The sample also formed part of further work on T cells expressing NK-cell markers.

The sample taken for sequencing was CD4+ T cells sorted from blood. Receptor source: a woman younger than 35 in good health.

This clonotype was recorded many times. V and J are TRBV20-1 and TRBJ2-1, with D maybe TRBD2 (5 bases). V lost 3 bases to trimming and J lost 6 bases, with 9 bases between them. This CDR3 comprises 12 residues. Germline lookup yields CDR1 DFQATT and CDR2 SNEGSKA (reference sequence). CDR3 sequence reads: CSASGGGNEQFF. The DNA of the CDR3 is TGCAGTGCTAGTGGAGGAGGCAATGAGCAGTTCTTC.

V gene TRBV18 combines with J gene TRBJ2-1; 7 bases are a match to TRBD2. This CDR3 contains 17 residues. In germline, CDR1 is KGHSH, CDR2 LQKENI. Unmatched junction bases numbered 7, after V lost 0 bases and J lost 2 bases. CDR3 nucleotide sequence: TGTGCCAGCTCACCACCGAGCGGGGCGGTAACCTACAATGAGCAGTTCTTC. It codes for CASSPPSGAVTYNEQFF.

This clonotype was seen a handful of times. The V and J genes are TRBV20-1 and TRBJ1-5; D gene uncertain. The germline V gene has CDR1 DFQATT and CDR2 SNEGSKA (reference sequence). Trimming stripped 3 bases from V and 0 bases from J, with 3 bases between. The length of the CDR3 is 12 residues. CDR3 amino acids: CSASASNQPQHF. The CDR3 nucleotides are TGCAGTGCTAGTGCTAGCAATCAGCCCCAGCATTTT.

V usage is TRBV3-1 and J usage is TRBJ1-3; unclear D gene. From germline, CDR1 is LGHDT and CDR2 YNNKEL (reference sequence). This CDR3 contains 11 residues. V dropped 5 bases and J dropped 8 bases, with 7 bases sitting between them. CDR3 amino acids: CASSFADTIYF. The CDR3, as DNA: TGTGCCAGCAGCTTTGCGGACACCATATATTTT. Combining the CDR3 with reference TRBV3-1 and TRBJ1-3 gives the whole variable domain DTAVSQTPKYLVTQMGNDKSIKCEQNLGHDTMYWYKQDSKKFLKIMFSYNNKELIINETVPNRFSPKSPDKAHLNLHINSLELGDSAVYFCASSFADTIYFGEGSWLTVV.

The rearrangement links TRBV7-9 to TRBJ2-1, with 7 bases lining up with TRBD2. J lost 4 bases, V lost 8 bases, and 17 bases had no gene match. The CDR3 contains 17 residues. Germline V gives CDR1 SEHNR, CDR2 FQNEAQ (reference sequence). In DNA form, the CDR3 reads TGTGCCAGCCCCTCTGGGGCAAAGGGCGGGGGATACAATGAGCAGTTCTTC. It translates to CASPSGAKGGGYNEQFF. Using reference TRBV7-9 and TRBJ2-1 for the parts outside the CDR3, the full variable domain is DTGVSQNPRHKITKRGQNVTFRCDPISEHNRLYWYRQTLGQGPEFLTYFQNEAQLEKSRLLSDRFSAERPKGSFSTLEIQRTEQGDSAMYLCASPSGAKGGGYNEQFFGPGTRLTVL.

This clonotype was detected many times. The chain carries TRBV29-1 and TRBJ1-1, with 7 bases that match TRBD1. V gave up 5 bases and J gave up 4 bases; unmatched junction bases: 10. The CDR3 is 14 residues long. Germline loops: CDR1 SQVTM, CDR2 ANQGSEA. CDR3 residues: CSVNDRDEATEAFF. CDR3 sequence (DNA): TGCAGCGTTAATGACAGGGATGAGGCCACTGAAGCTTTCTTT.

V usage is TRBV3-1 and J usage is TRBJ2-7, with 7 bases identical to TRBD2. V dropped 1 base and J dropped 1; count of bases not matched to a gene: 4. This CDR3 has 15 amino acids. The germline gives CDR1 LGHDT, CDR2 YNNKEL (reference sequence). The CDR3, as DNA: TGTGCCAGCAGCCAAGCCGGGACTACATCCTACGAGCAGTACTTC. Its protein product is CASSQAGTTSYEQYF.

As regards this clonotype: One end of the junction is discordant with germline, which a read error may explain. The V and J genes are TRBV10-3 and TRBJ2-7, with D tentatively TRBD1 or TRBD2 (5 bases each). This CDR3 comprises 12 residues. Germline CDR1 reads ENHRY; CDR2 reads SYGVKD. CDR3 sequence reads: CAIGEKGPEQYF. CDR3 coding DNA: TGTGCCATCGGTGAAAAGGGACCCGAGCAGTACTTC.